This record looks at one T cell receptor beta chain sequence and its context. The antigen remains unidentified. This CDR3 comprises 15 residues. Germline assignment: CDR1 MNHEY and CDR2 SMNVEV (reference sequence). The J segment lost 5 bases and the V segment lost 4 bases, leaving 5 bases of the junction unmatched. Produced via immunoSEQ multiplex PCR; TCRdb's table is partial and in-frame only. The repertoire holds around 130,000 clones, around 90% seen once, with 7.6% in the top ten. This entry belongs to a study of T cell responses to AZD1222 COVID-19 vaccine. General study points: Most donors were white British and more were female, and clonal diversity was possibly underestimated.

Sequences were derived from peripheral blood, sampled on day 0 of AZD1222 vaccination. This sequence was found in an adult in good health. The chain joins TRBV27 to TRBJ2-1, with 10 bases matching TRBD1. The CDR3 DNA sequence: TGTGCCAGCAGTTACCGGACAGGGGGGGACAATGAGCAGTTCTTC. It specifies CASSYRTGGDNEQFF.